One and the same sample provided the 10 T cell receptor beta chains below, sequenced in a study of blood T cell repertoires in COVID-19. Here immunoSEQ multiplex PCR was the method, and the copy in TCRdb shows in-frame clones only, minus some. The sample holds 65,000 to 70,000 clones; around 88% are singletons and the top ten take 16%. Source material: peripheral blood. Receptors were obtained from a man in his forties with COVID-19, enrolled during active disease.

The chain couples TRBV10-3 to TRBJ2-1; 8 bases align to TRBD2. Germline CDR1 reads ENHRY; CDR2 reads SYGVKD. The CDR3 covers 17 residues. After removal of 0 bases from V and 0 bases from J, the junction contained 4 bases not matched to a gene. The CDR3 protein is CAISESGLASSYNEQFF. CDR3 coding DNA: TGTGCCATCAGTGAGTCAGGACTAGCTAGCTCCTACAATGAGCAGTTCTTC.

The chain employs TRBV19 and TRBJ1-5; weak D call: TRBD1 (6 bases). The CDR3 is 14 residues long. Germline CDR1 is LNHDA and CDR2 is SQIVND (reference sequence). V was cut by 7 bases and J by 7 bases, with 17 bases left in between. CDR3 nucleotides: TGTGCCAGTACCTCAAGGGGGTCGAGGCAGCCCCAGCATTTT. Encoded protein: CASTSRGSRQPQHF.

This chain links TRBV9 with TRBJ1-1; 9 bases align to TRBD1. Germline values: CDR1 SGDLS, CDR2 YYNGEE. The CDR3 totals 14 residues. V lost 3 bases, J lost 8 bases, and 8 bases stayed unmatched. The CDR3 DNA sequence: TGTGCCAGCAGCGCGGACAGGGGACGGGTAGAAGCTTTCTTT. Protein: CASSADRGRVEAFF.

The table lists this clone with a few counts. V and J are TRBV21-1 and TRBJ1-1; no check of the table's D call, TRBD1, against the DNA was made. TRBV21-1 is a documented pseudogene. This CDR3 is 12 amino acids long. The DNA of the CDR3 is TGTGCCAGCAGGGAAGGGGGCACTGAAGCTTTCTTT. This gives the protein CASREGGTEAFF.

DNA for the CDR3: TGTGCCAGCAGTCTCCCGAGAGGGCACTCCTACGAGCAGTACTTC. Its protein is CASSLPRGHSYEQYF. The chain has TRBV28 and TRBJ2-7; the D gene is possibly TRBD2 (5 bases). The CDR3 spans 15 residues. Germline CDR1 MDHEN, CDR2 SYDVKM. Deletions cut 5 bases from V and 0 bases from J, with 14 bases between.

The genes are TRBV5-1 and TRBJ2-5, with D perhaps TRBD2 (5 bases). The CDR3 sequence is 16 residues long. The ends were cut back, 1 base at V and 4 bases at J, with 17 bases in the middle. The germline V gene has CDR1 SGHRS and CDR2 YFSETQ. The CDR3 is CASSLIWGRGSETQYF. The CDR3 DNA sequence: TGCGCCAGCAGCTTGATTTGGGGTCGGGGATCAGAGACCCAGTACTTC. The whole variable domain, filled in from reference TRBV5-1 and TRBJ2-5, reads KAGVTQTPRYLIKTRGQQVTLSCSPISGHRSVSWYQQTPGQGLQFLFEYFSETQRNKGNFPGRFSGRQFSNSRSEMNVSTLELGDSALYLCASSLIWGRGSETQYFGPGTRLLVL.

The chain recombines TRBV3-1 (or the pseudogene TRBV3-2) with TRBJ2-1; TRBD1 aligns across 11 bases. Trimming took 4 bases from V and 8 from J; bases not matched to a gene: 7. Per germline, CDR1 LGHDT and CDR2 YNNKEL (reference sequence). The CDR3 covers 15 residues. In DNA form, the CDR3 reads TGTGCCAGCAGCCCCCCGGGACAGGGGGGAGATGAGCAGTTCTTC. This translates into CASSPPGQGGDEQFF.

Only one count was recorded for this clone. The rearrangement joins TRBV24-1 to TRBJ2-5; D perhaps matches TRBD1 (5 bases). The CDR3 consists of 13 residues. V was shortened by 7 bases and J by 5 bases, with 13 bases between the two germline ends. Germline V gene sequence: CDR1 KGHDR, CDR2 SFDVKD. The CDR3 loop reads CATSIRSGETQYF. CDR3 DNA: TGTGCCACCAGCATTAGGTCAGGGGAGACCCAGTACTTC.

The genes are TRBV3-1 (or the pseudogene TRBV3-2) and TRBJ2-4; the match to TRBD1 covers 9 bases. Germline CDR1 reads LGHDT; CDR2 reads YNNKEL (reference sequence). Losses at the gene ends were 8 bases for V and 3 bases for J; bases not matched to a gene: 2. This CDR3 has 13 residues. The CDR3 spells CASGTGHKNIQYF. The CDR3, as DNA: TGTGCCAGCGGGACAGGGCACAAAAACATTCAGTACTTC.

V and J are TRBV30 and TRBJ2-5; 13 positions match TRBD2. Per germline, CDR1 GTSNPN and CDR2 SVGIG (reference sequence). The CDR3 has 15 residues. V dropped 5 bases and J dropped 2; count of bases not matched to a gene: 5. The CDR3: CAWGGGLAGQETQYF. CDR3 nucleotide sequence: TGTGCCTGGGGAGGGGGACTAGCGGGACAAGAGACCCAGTACTTC. The complete variable domain, with remaining parts taken from reference TRBV30 and TRBJ2-5, reads SQTIHQWPATLVQPVGSPLSLECTVEGTSNPNLYWYRQAAGRGLQLLFYSVGIGQISSEVPQNLSASRPQDRQFILSSKKLLLSDSGFYLCAWGGGLAGQETQYFGPGTRLLVL.